This is a list of T cell receptor beta chains from one sample in a study of CXCR3-negative and CXCR3-positive naive CD8 T cells. TCRdb re-called the 5' RACE reads, yielding one record per CDR3 amino acid sequence without DNA. The table for this sample gives 150,000 or so distinct CDR3 sequences. The specimen sequenced was naive CXCR3+ CD8+ T cells from blood. The receptors originated from a human donor in good health. Some clones in this sample may be carry-over from other donors' samples. Each CDR3 is given with its conserved first and last residue.

TRBJ2-3 TRBV28 CASRLMLTADTQYF
TRBJ2-7 TRBV7-9 CASTLGGTAYEQYF
TRBJ1-5 TRBV23-1 CASSQSLPGFVNQPQHF
TRBJ2-7 TRBV2 CASRELTSGIHEQYF
TRBJ2-2 TRBV5-1 CASSLIGTSGTGELFF
TRBJ2-7 TRBV14 CASSQSGGSYEQYF
TRBJ2-2 TRBV27 CASSSRGYDYTGELFF
TRBJ1-2 TRBV21-1 CASSRRTDPYGYTF
TRBJ2-2 TRBV7-9 CASSQTTGTVGELFF
TRBJ1-1 TRBV6-2/TRBV6-3 CASSYRDGVGSEAFF
TRBJ2-3 TRBV18 CASSPPEDFAADTQYF
TRBJ2-1 TRBV29-1 CSVAQLSSYNEQFF
TRBJ2-7 TRBV7-9 CASSPRQDYEQYF
TRBJ2-7 TRBV27 CASSLRFGYEQYF
TRBJ2-5 TRBV13 CASSLERGSETQYF
TRBJ2-1 TRBV28 CASSRPGAEQFF
TRBJ2-1 TRBV7-3 CASSLYGGRADEQFF
TRBJ2-7 TRBV3-1 CASSQDRGLPSPHYEQYF
TRBJ1-5 TRBV4-3 CASSRLWQGEQPQHF
TRBJ1-2 TRBV28 CASSYRGGYGYTF
TRBJ1-1 TRBV9 CASSAFPGTGNTEAFF
TRBJ2-5 TRBV7-7 CASSPGTGVQETQYF
TRBJ2-1 TRBV7-2 CASSLSDSDGEQFF
TRBJ2-7 TRBV28 CASSLYTWSSYEQYF
TRBJ1-2 TRBV7-9 CASSFALLANYGYTF